Following are 18 T cell receptor beta chains from one sample sequenced in a study of CD8+ T cells in alopecia areata. Reverse transcription of extracted RNA yielded cDNA, which provided the sequencing template. Clones were sequenced by immunoSEQ multiplex PCR, and TCRdb holds only the in-frame ones, with some missing. The sample has some 220,000 clones; about 50% are singletons. Described treatment: oral pan-JAK inhibitor, 5-10 mg twice daily. The source was CD4+ T cells sorted from blood, collected at week 4, from a patient treated with tofacitinib. Source of these receptors: a human donor with alopecia areata.

In this sample, this clone turned up once. The chain employs TRBV2 and TRBJ2-3, with 9 bases matching TRBD1. CDR1 and CDR2 (germline): SNHLY, FYNNEI. The CDR3 extends over 15 amino acids. V dropped 7 bases and J dropped 4; count of bases not matched to a gene: 9. The CDR3 sequence: CASTMDRGPADTQYF. The CDR3 bases are TGTGCCAGCACTATGGACAGGGGCCCCGCAGATACGCAGTATTTT.

The chain recombines TRBV29-1 with TRBJ1-2; the match to TRBD1 covers 8 bases. The V gene's germline CDR1 is SQVTM and CDR2 ANQGSEA. This CDR3 has 10 residues. V was pared by 5 bases and J by 14 bases, with 7 bases of the junction left unmatched. The CDR3: CSVSRTGFTF. The DNA of the CDR3 is TGCAGCGTTTCCCGGACAGGGTTTACCTTC.

This chain connects TRBV7-8 to TRBJ1-1; D is perhaps TRBD1 (5 bases). Per germline, CDR1 SGHVS and CDR2 FQNEAQ. The V gene lost 3 bases and the J gene lost 4 bases, with 15 bases spanning the gap. The CDR3 has 15 amino acids. The CDR3 spells CASSFASIGATEAFF. Written as DNA, the CDR3 is TGTGCCAGCAGCTTTGCCTCAATAGGGGCCACTGAAGCTTTCTTT.

This clone was seen a handful of times. The chain employs TRBV6-1 and TRBJ2-6; D remains ambiguous. CDR1 is MNHNS and CDR2 is SASEGT in the germline V gene. This CDR3 has 14 residues. The V end lost 5 bases, the J end lost 0 bases, and 5 bases lay between the germline ends. CDR3 residues: CASSHLSGANVLTF. The CDR3 DNA follows: TGTGCCAGCAGTCACCTCTCTGGGGCCAACGTCCTGACTTTC.

The table lists this clone with a count of one. J is TRBJ2-5 and V is TRBV27, with TRBD1 as a possible D gene (7 bases). Trimming left V 4 bases short and J 5 bases short, with 14 bases between. This CDR3 has 14 amino acids. Germline-derived CDR1 and CDR2 are MNHEY and SMNVEV (reference sequence). CDR3 sequence reads: CASSWKAGGETQYF. In DNA form, the CDR3 reads TGTGCCAGCAGTTGGAAAGCAGGGGGGGAGACCCAGTACTTC.

A few counts support this clone. This sequence may be a read error, since a much larger clone differs from it by one base. The chain couples TRBV7-3 to TRBJ2-2; no clear D gene. Germline lookup yields CDR1 SGHTA and CDR2 FQGTGA. V was clipped by 2 bases and J by 6 bases, with 7 bases between them. CDR3 length equals 13 residues. The CDR3 region is CASSLGMAGELFF. The CDR3 nucleotides are TGTGCCAGCAGCTTAGGGATGGCCGGGGAGCTGTTTTTT.

The chain joins TRBV7-2 to TRBJ1-5; unclear D gene. V lost 7 bases, J lost 0 bases, and 10 bases lay in between. CDR3 length equals 14 residues. The germline V gene encodes CDR1 SGHTA and CDR2 FQGNSA. CDR3 loop: CASIERISNQPQHF. The CDR3, as DNA: TGTGCCAGCATTGAGCGGATTAGCAATCAGCCCCAGCATTTT.

Written as DNA, the CDR3 is TGTGCCTGGAGTGCGGGGGATAGCAATCAGCCCCAGCATTTT. Translation gives CAWSAGDSNQPQHF. The chain carries TRBV30 and TRBJ1-5; D is possibly TRBD1 (5 bases). Germline CDR1 GTSNPN, CDR2 SVGIG (reference sequence). V was shortened by 1 base and J by 0 bases, with 7 bases between the two germline ends. The CDR3 covers 14 residues.

The genes are TRBV27 and TRBJ1-2; the D gene is possibly TRBD1 (5 bases). Trimming cost V 10 bases and J 5 bases, with 20 bases left between them. Germline CDR1 MNHEY, CDR2 SMNVEV (reference sequence). CDR3 length: 14 amino acids. The CDR3 spells CATSSGSPPYGYTF. As DNA, the CDR3 is TGTGCCACCTCTTCAGGGAGTCCCCCTTATGGCTACACCTTC.

This clone was seen a handful of times. V is TRBV5-1 and J is TRBJ2-3, with a possible D match to TRBD1 (6 bases). V lost 4 bases to trimming and J lost 2 bases, with 14 bases between them. The CDR3 is 15 amino acids. Germline CDR1 SGHRS, CDR2 YFSETQ. The CDR3 spells CASSPDRADTDTQYF. CDR3 DNA: TGCGCCAGCAGCCCGGACAGAGCGGACACAGATACGCAGTATTTT. Full variable domain (outside the CDR3, taken from reference TRBV5-1 and TRBJ2-3): KAGVTQTPRYLIKTRGQQVTLSCSPISGHRSVSWYQQTPGQGLQFLFEYFSETQRNKGNFPGRFSGRQFSNSRSEMNVSTLELGDSALYLCASSPDRADTDTQYFGPGTRLTVL.

This clone was counted between two and nine times. The genes are TRBV6-5 and TRBJ1-2; no firm D call. The germline V and J ends were trimmed by 0 bases and 1 base, with 9 bases remaining between them. This CDR3 has 15 amino acids. Germline V gene sequence: CDR1 MNHEY, CDR2 SVGAGI. CDR3 sequence (DNA): TGTGCCAGCAGTTACTCCCTAGGGAATAACTATGGCTACACCTTC. Its protein is CASSYSLGNNYGYTF.

The rearrangement uses TRBV9 and TRBJ2-7; D unresolved. The V and J ends lost 0 bases and 2 bases respectively, with 6 bases between them. This CDR3 comprises 13 residues. Germline CDR1 and CDR2: SGDLS and YYNGEE. The CDR3 DNA follows: TGTGCCAGCAGCGTAGAATCGGCCTACGAGCAGTACTTC. Protein sequence: CASSVESAYEQYF. Filled out from reference TRBV9 and TRBJ2-7, the complete variable domain reads DSGVTQTPKHLITATGQRVTLRCSPRSGDLSVYWYQQSLDQGLQFLIQYYNGEERAKGNILERFSAQQFPDLHSELNLSSLELGDSALYFCASSVESAYEQYFGPGTRLTVT.

The V call is TRBV29-1, the J call TRBJ2-7; tentative D call: TRBD1 (6 bases). Trimming cost V 6 bases and J 4 bases, with 19 bases left between them. The length of the CDR3 is 14 residues. Germline lookup yields CDR1 SQVTM and CDR2 ANQGSEA. DNA for the CDR3: TGCAGCGTGTCACAGGGTATGGGCCCGTACGAGCAGTACTTC. Translated, it gives CSVSQGMGPYEQYF.

The rearrangement joins TRBV11-2 to TRBJ1-2; D remains ambiguous. The germline V gene encodes CDR1 SGHAT and CDR2 FQNNGV. Trimming removed 8 bases from V and 2 bases from J, with 6 bases in between. The CDR3 spans 11 residues. CDR3 amino acids: CASGQNYGYTF. The CDR3 DNA is TGTGCCAGCGGCCAGAACTATGGCTACACCTTC.

This clone appeared a few times. The rearrangement links TRBV29-1 to TRBJ2-7, with D maybe TRBD2 (6 bases). This CDR3 is built from 14 residues. V was cut by 6 bases and J by 0 bases, with 15 bases left in between. The V gene's germline CDR1 is SQVTM and CDR2 ANQGSEA. Written as DNA, the CDR3 is TGCAGCGTCTCTGGGGAGCGGGCCTCCTACGAGCAGTACTTC. It yields the protein CSVSGERASYEQYF.

The chain has TRBV7-2 and TRBJ1-6; 8 bases are a match to TRBD1. The germline V gene has CDR1 SGHTA and CDR2 FQGNSA. CDR3 size: 15 residues. Trimming took 4 bases from V and 9 from J; bases not matched to a gene: 8. The CDR3, as DNA: TGTGCCAGCAGCTCACGACAGGGGAATGGTTCACCCCTCCACTTT. Translating gives CASSSRQGNGSPLHF.

The rearrangement joins TRBV25-1 to TRBJ1-2; D unclear. CDR1 and CDR2 from the germline V gene are MGHDK and SYGVNS. The CDR3 contains 14 residues. V was shortened by 6 bases and J by 1 base, with 12 bases between the two germline ends. The CDR3 sequence: CASRVDGLNYGYTF. The CDR3, as DNA: TGTGCCAGCAGGGTGGACGGACTTAACTATGGCTACACCTTC.

A few counts support this clone. The rearrangement links TRBV13 to TRBJ1-3, with D possibly being TRBD1 (5 bases). CDR1 and CDR2 (germline): PRHDT, FYEKMQ (reference sequence). Deletions cut 5 bases from V and 6 bases from J, with 11 bases between. The CDR3 extends over 13 amino acids. CDR3 bases: TGTGCCAGCAGCCGTAAGACAGCAAACACCATATATTTT. Encoded protein: CASSRKTANTIYF.